A single sample gave rise to the 23 T cell receptor beta chains below, sequenced in a study of cytotoxic CD8 clonotypes in ibrutinib-treated CLL (dated by TCRdb to about 2021). This specimen's time point label, interpreted: progressive disease on ibrutinib. The receptor library was made with the immunoSEQ multiplex PCR assay. TCRdb limited this immuneACCESS table to in-frame rearrangements with V and J called. A share of clones is missing; checked studies link under half to unresolved V genes, and the rest is unexplained. This sample has 250,000 to 350,000 clones in its table, and approximately 76% of those were observed once. The ten largest clones capture approximately 5.1% of the sample. This sample comprised PBMCs, obtained at disease progression, from a patient treated with ibrutinib. The receptors shown here come from a human donor with chronic lymphocytic leukemia.

This chain connects TRBV29-1 to TRBJ2-5; TRBD1 or TRBD2 may be the D gene (5 bases each). V gave up 8 bases and J gave up 0 bases, with 10 bases separating them. Germline CDR1 reads SQVTM; CDR2 reads ANQGSEA. The length of the CDR3 is 12 residues. CDR3 sequence: CSYEGYQETQYF. The CDR3 DNA reads as TGCAGCTATGAGGGGTACCAAGAGACCCAGTACTTC.

The chain links TRBV11-3 to TRBJ2-7; D might be TRBD1 or TRBD2, each matching 5 bases. Looked up from germline, CDR1 is SGHNT and CDR2 is YENEEA. The V end lost 1 base, the J end lost 5 bases, and 6 bases lay between the germline ends. The CDR3 extends over 12 amino acids. The CDR3 DNA follows: TGTGCCAGCAGCTTAGTGGGGGACGAGCAGTACTTC. It yields the protein CASSLVGDEQYF.

The rearrangement links TRBV2 to TRBJ2-3, with 7 bases matching TRBD1. CDR3 size: 14 residues. Germline loops: CDR1 SNHLY, CDR2 FYNNEI. V lost 4 bases, J lost 5 bases, and 6 bases stayed unmatched. The CDR3 bases are TGTGCCAGCAGTGCTCTGACAGGGCTAGATACGCAGTATTTT. Its translation: CASSALTGLDTQYF. Together with reference TRBV2 and TRBJ2-3, the CDR3 gives the full variable domain: EPEVTQTPSHQVTQMGQEVILRCVPISNHLYFYWYRQILGQKVEFLVSFYNNEISEKSEIFDDQFSVERPDGSNFTLKIRSTKLEDSAMYFCASSALTGLDTQYFGPGTRLTVL.

V and J are TRBV4-2 and TRBJ1-4; TRBD1 is a possible D gene (5 bases). The CDR3 has 17 amino acids. Germline lookup yields CDR1 LGHNA and CDR2 YNFKEQ. Trimming took off 4 bases at V and 3 bases at J, with 18 bases between the two ends. CDR3 nucleotides: TGTGCCAGCAGCCCTTGGGGGGGAGGCCCCGCTAATGAAAAACTGTTTTTT. Protein product: CASSPWGGGPANEKLFF.

This rearrangement joins TRBV5-4 to TRBJ2-3, with 7 nucleotides matching TRBD2. Germline V lookup: CDR1 SGHNT, CDR2 YYREEE (reference sequence). This CDR3 has 15 residues. With V trimmed by 2 bases and J by 1 base, 4 bases remained unmatched. The CDR3 DNA reads TGTGCCAGCAGCTTTAACCGGGGGGGCACAGATACGCAGTATTTT. Protein product: CASSFNRGGTDTQYF.

The rearrangement uses TRBV11-2 and TRBJ2-3, with D perhaps matching TRBD2 (6 bases). Germline V CDR1 and CDR2: SGHAT, FQNNGV. This CDR3 has 16 amino acids. Trimming left V 2 bases short and J 6 bases short, with 18 bases between. CDR3 bases: TGTGCCAGCAGCTTAAACTGGCGGGGCGGCCGGGATACGCAGTATTTT. Translated, it gives CASSLNWRGGRDTQYF. Looking up the rest from reference TRBV11-2 and TRBJ2-3 gives the full variable domain: EAGVAQSPRYKIIEKRQSVAFWCNPISGHATLYWYQQILGQGPKLLIQFQNNGVVDDSQLPKDRFSAERLKGVDSTLKIQPAKLEDSAVYLCASSLNWRGGRDTQYFGPGTRLTVL.

The V and J genes are TRBV5-1 and TRBJ2-3; perhaps TRBD1 as D (5 bases). Looked up from germline, CDR1 is SGHRS and CDR2 is YFSETQ. The V and J ends lost 5 bases and 2 bases respectively, with 12 bases between them. This CDR3 is 14 amino acids long. CDR3 DNA sequence: TGCGCCAGCAGTAGGACGGACATCACAGATACGCAGTATTTT. Protein product: CASSRTDITDTQYF.

The V gene is TRBV19, the J gene TRBJ2-5; 10 bases align to TRBD1. Germline V CDR1 and CDR2: LNHDA, SQIVND (reference sequence). Losses at the gene ends were 3 bases for V and 5 bases for J; bases not matched to a gene: 9. The CDR3 is 16 residues long. DNA of the CDR3: TGTGCCAGTAGTATCCCAAGGACAGGGGGAACGGAGACCCAGTACTTC. Protein product: CASSIPRTGGTETQYF.

The chain joins TRBV19 to TRBJ2-7; possibly TRBD2 for D (5 bases). The V gene's germline CDR1 is LNHDA and CDR2 SQIVND (reference sequence). The CDR3 extends over 14 amino acids. The V gene lost 3 bases and the J gene lost 5 bases, with 14 bases spanning the gap. CDR3 region: CASSISGIPHEQYF. DNA for the CDR3: TGTGCCAGTAGTATCAGCGGAATCCCCCACGAGCAGTACTTC.

The gene calls are TRBV4-3 and TRBJ2-1, with TRBD2 matching over 13 bases. Trimming removed 4 bases from V and 5 bases from J; junction bases left unmatched: 5. Per germline, CDR1 LGHNA and CDR2 YSLEER. The CDR3 totals 16 residues. CDR3 amino acids: CASSPRTSGGNNEQFF. The CDR3 DNA sequence: TGCGCCAGCAGCCCACGGACTAGCGGGGGTAACAATGAGCAGTTCTTC.

This clone was observed a few times. The V and J genes are TRBV19 and TRBJ2-2, with 10 bases fitting TRBD2. Trimming at V came to 9 bases and at J to 5 bases, leaving 6 bases not matched to a gene. Germline CDR1 LNHDA, CDR2 SQIVND (reference sequence). The CDR3 is 14 amino acids. The CDR3 nucleotides read TGTGCCAGCGGACCGGGACTAGCGACCGGGGAGCTGTTTTTT. Translation: CASGPGLATGELFF.

The V call is TRBV5-6, the J call TRBJ1-2; D is possibly TRBD1 (5 bases). Trimming took 0 bases from V and 4 from J, leaving 10 bases between them. The germline V gene encodes CDR1 SGHDT and CDR2 YYEEEE. The CDR3 contains 14 residues. CDR3 residues: CASSLGDGGYGYTF. CDR3 coding DNA: TGTGCCAGCAGCTTGGGGGACGGAGGCTATGGCTACACCTTC.

The V call is TRBV11-2, the J call TRBJ1-2; TRBD1 matches 7 bases. Trimming cost V 5 bases and J 4 bases; bases outside gene matches: 7. Germline V gene data show CDR1 as SGHAT and CDR2 as FQNNGV. The CDR3 contains 14 residues. The CDR3 here is CASSLQGTSYGYTF. The CDR3, as DNA: TGTGCCAGCAGCCTACAGGGGACCAGCTATGGCTACACCTTC. The complete variable domain, with remaining parts taken from reference TRBV11-2 and TRBJ1-2, reads EAGVAQSPRYKIIEKRQSVAFWCNPISGHATLYWYQQILGQGPKLLIQFQNNGVVDDSQLPKDRFSAERLKGVDSTLKIQPAKLEDSAVYLCASSLQGTSYGYTFGSGTRLTVV.

This chain joins TRBV23-1 and TRBJ1-5; D is uncertain. TRBV23-1 is an ORF, with its function uncertain. V lost 5 bases, J lost 7 bases, and 9 bases lay in between. This CDR3 is 12 amino acids long. In DNA, the CDR3 is TGCGCCAGCAGTTGTAGGGTCCAGCCCCAGCATTTT. It encodes CASSCRVQPQHF.

The chain has TRBV9 and TRBJ2-5; D perhaps matches TRBD1 (6 bases). CDR1 and CDR2 from the germline V gene are SGDLS and YYNGEE. CDR3 length: 13 residues. V lost 3 bases and J lost 2, with 8 bases in between. CDR3 in DNA: TGTGCCAGCAGCGCCGGGACACAAGAGACCCAGTACTTC. Protein: CASSAGTQETQYF.

The CDR3 reads CASSFQRTAYNEQFF. The CDR3, as DNA: TGTGCCAGCAGCTTTCAGCGGACAGCCTACAATGAGCAGTTCTTC. The chain uses TRBV7-9 and TRBJ2-1, with a tentative D call TRBD1 (6 bases). Germline-derived CDR1 and CDR2 are SEHNR and FQNEAQ (reference sequence). The CDR3 has 15 amino acids. The germline V and J ends were trimmed by 3 bases and 2 bases, with 11 bases remaining between them.

Of note for this clone: The same CDR3 can be traced to other DNA sequences in this sample. The chain joins TRBV7-8 to TRBJ2-1; 8 nucleotides match TRBD2. With V trimmed by 1 base and J by 6 bases, 5 bases remained unmatched. Germline V gene data show CDR1 as SGHVS and CDR2 as FQNEAQ. This CDR3 contains 15 residues. The CDR3 region has the DNA TGTGCCAGCAGCTTAGAGGGACTAGTCTTCAATGAGCAGTTCTTC. Amino acid sequence: CASSLEGLVFNEQFF.

The V call is TRBV2, the J call TRBJ2-7; TRBD1 might be the D (6 bases). The CDR3 has 13 residues. Germline assignment: CDR1 SNHLY and CDR2 FYNNEI. The ends were cut back, 4 bases at V and 3 bases at J, with 10 bases in the middle. The CDR3 reads CASSGRTDYEQYF. In DNA, the CDR3 is TGTGCCAGCAGTGGAAGGACAGACTACGAGCAGTACTTC.

The CDR3 loop reads CASSLKQGVWTGELFF. The CDR3 region has the DNA TGTGCCAGCAGTTTGAAGCAGGGCGTTTGGACCGGGGAGCTGTTTTTT. This rearrangement joins TRBV27 to TRBJ2-2; possibly TRBD1 for D (5 bases). The V gene's germline CDR1 is MNHEY and CDR2 SMNVEV (reference sequence). CDR3 length: 16 residues. V lost 3 bases and J lost 5, with 16 bases in between.

There are a few counts of this clone. J is TRBJ1-5 and V is TRBV19; D not certain. Per the germline V gene, CDR1 is LNHDA and CDR2 is SQIVND (reference sequence). The CDR3 has 17 amino acids. V was pared by 0 bases and J by 1 base, with 13 bases between. The CDR3 DNA reads as TGTGCCAGTAGTATAGATCGATCTCCCCTCAGCAATCAGCCCCAGCATTTT. Its protein is CASSIDRSPLSNQPQHF.

V gene TRBV7-3 combines with J gene TRBJ2-5, with D tentatively TRBD1 (5 bases). CDR1 SGHTA and CDR2 FQGTGA come from the germline V gene. The CDR3 contains 13 residues. With 5 bases removed from V and 4 bases from J, the gap between germline ends came to 11 bases. The CDR3 DNA reads TGTGCCAGCAGCGCACAGGTTAGAGAGACCCAGTACTTC. It codes for CASSAQVRETQYF.

The chain has TRBV7-9 and TRBJ1-6, with no clear D. Germline V gives CDR1 SEHNR, CDR2 FQNEAQ (reference sequence). This CDR3 is 15 amino acids long. V dropped 4 bases and J dropped 8 bases, with 15 bases sitting between them. CDR3 nucleotide sequence: TGTGCCAGCAGCTACCACACTTCTGGTTATTCACCCCTCCACTTT. This translates into CASSYHTSGYSPLHF.

The rearrangement links TRBV7-8 to TRBJ2-1; D unclear. The CDR3 totals 15 residues. CDR1 SGHVS and CDR2 FQNEAQ come from the germline V gene. Trimming shortened V by 1 base and J by 1 base, and 8 bases separated the two germline ends. The CDR3 spells CASSLVIGSYNEQFF. Written as DNA, the CDR3 is TGTGCCAGCAGCTTAGTAATAGGATCCTACAATGAGCAGTTCTTC.